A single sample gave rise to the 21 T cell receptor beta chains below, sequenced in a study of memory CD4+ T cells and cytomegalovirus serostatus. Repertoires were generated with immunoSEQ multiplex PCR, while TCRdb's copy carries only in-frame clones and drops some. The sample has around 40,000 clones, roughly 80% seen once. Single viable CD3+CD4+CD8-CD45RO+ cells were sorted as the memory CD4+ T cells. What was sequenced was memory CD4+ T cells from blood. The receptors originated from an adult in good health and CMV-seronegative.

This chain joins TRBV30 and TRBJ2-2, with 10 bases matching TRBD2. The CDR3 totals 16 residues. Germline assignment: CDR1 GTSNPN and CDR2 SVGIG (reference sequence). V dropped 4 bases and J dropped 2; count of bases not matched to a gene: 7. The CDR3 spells CAWTIKRGGNTGELFF. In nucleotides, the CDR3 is TGTGCCTGGACCATAAAGCGGGGGGGCAACACCGGGGAGCTGTTTTTT.

In DNA, the CDR3 is TGTGCCAGCAGTGACCTCGGGACAGGGGATACTGAAGCTTTCTTT. Translation gives CASSDLGTGDTEAFF. The chain joins TRBV6-1 to TRBJ1-1, with 10 bases aligning to TRBD1. Germline V gene sequence: CDR1 MNHNS, CDR2 SASEGT. The CDR3 totals 15 residues. J gave up 5 bases and V 3 bases, and 6 bases lay outside the gene matches.

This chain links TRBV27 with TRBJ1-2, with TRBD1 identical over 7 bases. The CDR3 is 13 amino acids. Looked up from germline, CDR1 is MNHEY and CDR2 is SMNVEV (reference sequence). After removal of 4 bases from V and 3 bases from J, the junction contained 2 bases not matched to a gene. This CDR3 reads CASSSGTDYGYTF. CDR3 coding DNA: TGTGCCAGCAGTTCGGGGACAGACTATGGCTACACCTTC.

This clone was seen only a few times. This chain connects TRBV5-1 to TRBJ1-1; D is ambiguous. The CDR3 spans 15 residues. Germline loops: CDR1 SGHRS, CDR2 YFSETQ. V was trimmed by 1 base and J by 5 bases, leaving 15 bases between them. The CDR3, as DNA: TGCGCCAGCAGCTTGCCTGGAACGTTGGGTACTGAAGCTTTCTTT. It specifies CASSLPGTLGTEAFF.

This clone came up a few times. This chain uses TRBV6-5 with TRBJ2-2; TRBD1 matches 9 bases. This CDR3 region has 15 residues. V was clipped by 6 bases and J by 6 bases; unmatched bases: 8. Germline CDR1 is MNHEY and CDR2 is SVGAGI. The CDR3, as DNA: TGTGCCAGCAGGGGACAGGGAATGGGTGCCGGGGAGCTGTTTTTT. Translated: CASRGQGMGAGELFF.

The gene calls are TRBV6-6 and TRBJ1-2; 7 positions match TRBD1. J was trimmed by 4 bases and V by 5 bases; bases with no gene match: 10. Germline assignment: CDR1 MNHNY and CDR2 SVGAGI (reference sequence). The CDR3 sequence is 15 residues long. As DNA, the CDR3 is TGTGCCAGCAGTCACGGGACAGCGTCAGGCTATGGCTACACCTTC. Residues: CASSHGTASGYGYTF.

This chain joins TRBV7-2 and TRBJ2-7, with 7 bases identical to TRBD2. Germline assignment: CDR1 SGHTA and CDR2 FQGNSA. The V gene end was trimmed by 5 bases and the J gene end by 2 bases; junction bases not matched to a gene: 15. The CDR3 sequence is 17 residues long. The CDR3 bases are TGTGCCAGCAGCCGGGGGAGGGGCCCGGGGGGAGCCTACGAGCAGTACTTC. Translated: CASSRGRGPGGAYEQYF.

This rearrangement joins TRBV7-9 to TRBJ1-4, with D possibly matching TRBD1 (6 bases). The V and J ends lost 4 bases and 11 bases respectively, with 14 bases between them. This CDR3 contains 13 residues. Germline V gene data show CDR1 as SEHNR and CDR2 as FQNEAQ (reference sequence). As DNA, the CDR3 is TGTGCCAGCAGCTATAGGGAGGGGGAGAAACTGTTTTTT. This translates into CASSYREGEKLFF. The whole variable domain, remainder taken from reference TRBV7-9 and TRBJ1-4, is DTGVSQNPRHKITKRGQNVTFRCDPISEHNRLYWYRQTLGQGPEFLTYFQNEAQLEKSRLLSDRFSAERPKGSFSTLEIQRTEQGDSAMYLCASSYREGEKLFFGSGTQLSVL.

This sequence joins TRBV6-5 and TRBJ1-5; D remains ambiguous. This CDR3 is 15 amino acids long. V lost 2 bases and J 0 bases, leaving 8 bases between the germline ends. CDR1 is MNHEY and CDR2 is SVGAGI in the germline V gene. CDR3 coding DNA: TGTGCCAGCAGTTACACAGTGGATAGCAATCAGCCCCAGCATTTT. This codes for CASSYTVDSNQPQHF.

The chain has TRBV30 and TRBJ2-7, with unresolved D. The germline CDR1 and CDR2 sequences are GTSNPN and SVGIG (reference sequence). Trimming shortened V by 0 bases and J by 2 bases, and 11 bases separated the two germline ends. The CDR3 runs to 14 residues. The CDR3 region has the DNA TGTGCCTGGAGTGTAAAGGTCGCCCCCTACGAGCAGTACTTC. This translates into CAWSVKVAPYEQYF.

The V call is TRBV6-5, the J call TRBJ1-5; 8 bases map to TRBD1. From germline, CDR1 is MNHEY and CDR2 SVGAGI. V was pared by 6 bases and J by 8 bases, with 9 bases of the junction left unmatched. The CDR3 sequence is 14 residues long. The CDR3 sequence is CASSRGQGGKPQHF. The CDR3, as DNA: TGTGCCAGCAGCCGAGGACAGGGCGGGAAGCCCCAGCATTTT.

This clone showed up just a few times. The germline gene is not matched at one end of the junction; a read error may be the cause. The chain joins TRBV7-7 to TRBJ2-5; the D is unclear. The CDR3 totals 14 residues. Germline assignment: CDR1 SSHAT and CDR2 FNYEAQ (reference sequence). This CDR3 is CASSPELFQETQYF. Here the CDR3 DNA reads TGTGCTAGCAGCCCTGAGCTCTTTCAAGAGACCCAGTACTTC. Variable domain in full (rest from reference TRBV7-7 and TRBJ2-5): GAGVSQSPRYKVTKRGQDVTLRCDPISSHATLYWYQQALGQGPEFLTYFNYEAQPDKSGLPSDRFSAERPEGSISTLTIQRTEQRDSAMYRCASSPELFQETQYFGPGTRLLVL.

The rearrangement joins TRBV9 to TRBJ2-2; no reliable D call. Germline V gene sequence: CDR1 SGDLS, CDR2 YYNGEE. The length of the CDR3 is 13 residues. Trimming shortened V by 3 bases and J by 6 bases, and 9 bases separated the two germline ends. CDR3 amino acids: CASSGIIAGELFF. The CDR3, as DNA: TGTGCCAGCAGCGGCATAATCGCCGGGGAGCTGTTTTTT.

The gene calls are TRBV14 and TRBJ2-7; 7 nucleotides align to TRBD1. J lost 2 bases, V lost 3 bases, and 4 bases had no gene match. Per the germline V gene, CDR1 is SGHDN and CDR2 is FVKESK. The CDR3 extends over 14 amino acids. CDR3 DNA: TGTGCCAGCAGCCAGTGGGACAGCACCTACGAGCAGTACTTC. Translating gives CASSQWDSTYEQYF.

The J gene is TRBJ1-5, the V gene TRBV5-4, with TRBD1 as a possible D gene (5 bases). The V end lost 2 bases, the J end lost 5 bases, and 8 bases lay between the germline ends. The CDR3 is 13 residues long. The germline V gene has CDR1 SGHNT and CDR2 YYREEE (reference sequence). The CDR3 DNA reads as TGTGCCAGCAGCTTTGGGGGGGATCAGCCCCAGCATTTT. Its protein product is CASSFGGDQPQHF.

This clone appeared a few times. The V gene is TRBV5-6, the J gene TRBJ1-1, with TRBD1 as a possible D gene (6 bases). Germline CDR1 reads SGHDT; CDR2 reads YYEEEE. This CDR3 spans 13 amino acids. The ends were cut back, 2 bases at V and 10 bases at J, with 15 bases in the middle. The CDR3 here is CASSLNGGLGAFF. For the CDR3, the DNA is TGTGCCAGCAGCTTAAACGGGGGCCTCGGAGCTTTCTTT.

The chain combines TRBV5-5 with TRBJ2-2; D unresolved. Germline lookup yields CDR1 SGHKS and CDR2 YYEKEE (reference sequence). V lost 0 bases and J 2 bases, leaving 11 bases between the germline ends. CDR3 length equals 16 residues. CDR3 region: CASSLAQTPNTGELFF. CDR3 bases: TGTGCCAGCAGCTTGGCTCAGACACCTAACACCGGGGAGCTGTTTTTT.

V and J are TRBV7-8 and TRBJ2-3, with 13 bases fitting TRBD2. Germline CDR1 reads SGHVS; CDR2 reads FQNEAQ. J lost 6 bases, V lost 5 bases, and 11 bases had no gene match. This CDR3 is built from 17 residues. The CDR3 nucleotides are TGTGCCAGCAGCCCACGGACTAGCGGGGGTCGGACTGATACGCAGTATTTT. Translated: CASSPRTSGGRTDTQYF. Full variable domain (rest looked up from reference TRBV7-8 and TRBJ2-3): GAGVSQSPRYKVAKRGQDVALRCDPISGHVSLFWYQQALGQGPEFLTYFQNEAQLDKSGLPSDRFFAERPEGSVSTLKIQRTQQEDSAVYLCASSPRTSGGRTDTQYFGPGTRLTVL.

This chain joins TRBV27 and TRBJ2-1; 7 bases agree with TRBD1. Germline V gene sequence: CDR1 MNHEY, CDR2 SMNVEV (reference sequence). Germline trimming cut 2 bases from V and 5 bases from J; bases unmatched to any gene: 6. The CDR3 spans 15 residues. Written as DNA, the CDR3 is TGTGCCAGCAGTTTAACGGGACAGACTCACAATGAGCAGTTCTTC. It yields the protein CASSLTGQTHNEQFF.

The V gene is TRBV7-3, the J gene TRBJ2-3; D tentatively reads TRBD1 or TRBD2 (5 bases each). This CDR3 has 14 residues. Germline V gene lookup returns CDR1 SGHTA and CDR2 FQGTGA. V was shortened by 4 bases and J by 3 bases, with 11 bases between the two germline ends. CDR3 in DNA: TGTGCCAGCAGCTCAAGTGGGGGTACAGATACGCAGTATTTT. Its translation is CASSSSGGTDTQYF.

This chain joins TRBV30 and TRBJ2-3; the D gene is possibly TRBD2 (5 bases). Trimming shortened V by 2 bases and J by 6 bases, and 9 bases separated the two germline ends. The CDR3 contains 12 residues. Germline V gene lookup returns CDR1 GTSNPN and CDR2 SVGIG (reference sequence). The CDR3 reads CAWSPPGDTQYF. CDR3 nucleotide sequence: TGTGCCTGGAGTCCCCCGGGGGATACGCAGTATTTT.